The 30 T cell receptor beta chains given below trace back to one sample, sequenced in a study of CD8 T cells in ankylosing spondylitis. TCRdb re-analysed the 5' RACE reads in MiXCR, keeping a single row per CDR3 protein. The repertoire holds just over 350,000 distinct CDR3 sequences, 20% seen once, with 10% to 15% in the top ten. The sequenced material came from blood, either unsorted or a sorted T cell fraction (not recorded which). These receptor sequences come from a male donor with ankylosing spondylitis or in good health (not recorded which).

Written as DNA, the CDR3 is TGCGCCAGCAGCCAAGATGCGGAATTCACCGGGGAGCTGTTTTTT. Its translation: CASSQDAEFTGELFF. The genes are TRBV4-1 and TRBJ2-2; no reliable D call. The germline V gene has CDR1 MGHRA and CDR2 YSYEKL. The CDR3 has 15 residues. V was shortened by 0 bases and J by 4 bases, with 9 bases between the two germline ends.

This clonotype came up a few times. The chain carries TRBV2 and TRBJ1-4; the match to TRBD1 covers 7 bases. This CDR3 has 14 amino acids. The ends lost 6 bases at V and 8 bases at J; junction bases unmatched: 9. The germline V gene has CDR1 SNHLY and CDR2 FYNNEI. The CDR3 sequence: CASRDPGGSEKLFF. The CDR3 coding sequence is TGTGCCAGCAGGGACCCAGGGGGGAGCGAAAAACTGTTTTTT. The full variable domain, rest sourced from reference TRBV2 and TRBJ1-4, is EPEVTQTPSHQVTQMGQEVILRCVPISNHLYFYWYRQILGQKVEFLVSFYNNEISEKSEIFDDQFSVERPDGSNFTLKIRSTKLEDSAMYFCASRDPGGSEKLFFGSGTQLSVL.

This clonotype was picked up a small number of times. The chain employs TRBV7-9 and TRBJ2-1, with a tentative D call TRBD1 (6 bases). CDR1 is SEHNR, CDR2 FQNEAQ, per germline (reference sequence). Trimming pared 5 bases from V and 0 bases from J, leaving 17 bases between. CDR3 length: 17 amino acids. The CDR3 coding sequence is TGTGCCAGCAGCCGCAGGACAGAAGCCCACTCCTACAATGAGCAGTTCTTC. Encoded protein: CASSRRTEAHSYNEQFF. Full variable domain (remainder filled in from reference TRBV7-9 and TRBJ2-1): DTGVSQNPRHKITKRGQNVTFRCDPISEHNRLYWYRQTLGQGPEFLTYFQNEAQLEKSRLLSDRFSAERPKGSFSTLEIQRTEQGDSAMYLCASSRRTEAHSYNEQFFGPGTRLTVL.

In this sample, this clonotype turned up a few times. The V call is TRBV12-3 or TRBV12-4, the J call TRBJ2-3; D gene uncertain. The germline V and J ends were trimmed by 4 bases and 7 bases, with 15 bases remaining between them. CDR3 size: 14 residues. The CDR3 reads CASSSPPKTNTQYF. CDR3 in DNA: TGTGCCAGCAGTTCCCCGCCAAAGACCAATACGCAGTATTTT.

This chain joins TRBV12-3 or TRBV12-4 and TRBJ2-2; D not resolved. V lost 3 bases, J lost 4 bases, and 15 bases lay in between. The CDR3 consists of 16 residues. DNA for the CDR3: TGTGCCAGCAGTTTCCCATATGTCAGAGTCACCGGGGAGCTGTTTTTT. It specifies CASSFPYVRVTGELFF.

This clonotype was seen more than once but under ten times. V gene TRBV20-1 combines with J gene TRBJ2-1; perhaps D is TRBD1 or TRBD2 (6 bases each). V dropped 5 bases and J dropped 8 bases, with 28 bases sitting between them. Germline values: CDR1 DFQATT, CDR2 SNEGSKA (reference sequence). The CDR3 spans 17 residues. The CDR3 reads CSAETIRGPAYGDEQFF. The CDR3, as DNA: TGCAGTGCTGAGACGATTCGGGGGCCCGCCTATGGGGATGAGCAGTTCTTC.

The J gene is TRBJ2-1, the V gene TRBV7-8, with 14 bases identical to TRBD2. Looked up from germline, CDR1 is SGHVS and CDR2 is FQNEAQ. The CDR3 consists of 17 residues. Losses at the gene ends were 4 bases for V and 2 bases for J; bases not matched to a gene: 4. CDR3 in amino acids: CASSSGLAGGAYNEQFF. CDR3 DNA sequence: TGTGCCAGCAGCTCAGGACTAGCGGGGGGCGCCTACAATGAGCAGTTCTTC.

The chain recombines TRBV2 with TRBJ1-1, with 7 bases aligning to TRBD1. The CDR3 spans 18 residues. CDR1 SNHLY and CDR2 FYNNEI come from the germline V gene. V gave up 3 bases and J gave up 0 bases; unmatched junction bases: 13. This CDR3 is CASSDQRNRGLMNTEAFF. CDR3 coding DNA: TGTGCCAGCAGTGACCAGCGGAACAGGGGCTTAATGAACACTGAAGCTTTCTTT. The full variable domain, rest sourced from reference TRBV2 and TRBJ1-1, is EPEVTQTPSHQVTQMGQEVILRCVPISNHLYFYWYRQILGQKVEFLVSFYNNEISEKSEIFDDQFSVERPDGSNFTLKIRSTKLEDSAMYFCASSDQRNRGLMNTEAFFGQGTRLTVV.

This chain connects TRBV7-9 to TRBJ2-1; 12 positions agree with TRBD2. Germline CDR1 is SEHNR and CDR2 is FQNEAQ (reference sequence). CDR3 length: 17 residues. With 8 bases clipped from V and 4 bases from J, the junction kept 12 bases outside the gene matches. This CDR3 is CASGGLAGHDGYNEQFF. Here the CDR3 DNA reads TGTGCCAGCGGAGGACTAGCGGGGCATGACGGGTACAATGAGCAGTTCTTC.

This chain uses TRBV6-1 with TRBJ2-3; either TRBD1 or TRBD2 may fit D (6 bases each). Germline assignment: CDR1 MNHNS and CDR2 SASEGT. V was clipped by 8 bases and J by 5 bases, with 17 bases between them. CDR3 length equals 14 residues. CDR3 amino acids: CASPAWGAGDTQYF. CDR3 DNA sequence: TGTGCCAGCCCCGCCTGGGGGGCGGGAGATACGCAGTATTTT.

This clonotype was counted only a few times. V usage is TRBV12-3 or TRBV12-4 and J usage is TRBJ2-1; D uncertain. With 2 bases removed from V and 8 bases from J, the gap between germline ends came to 13 bases. The CDR3 is 14 amino acids. The CDR3 is CASSLTRQPYEQFF. Here the CDR3 DNA reads TGTGCCAGCAGTTTAACGCGGCAGCCTTATGAGCAGTTCTTC.

This chain uses TRBV15 with TRBJ2-7; 10 nucleotides match TRBD2. This CDR3 is 15 amino acids long. CDR1 is LNHNV and CDR2 is YYDKDF in the germline V gene (reference sequence). J was trimmed by 3 bases and V by 4 bases; bases with no gene match: 6. CDR3 protein: CATSTSGGAYYEQYF. The DNA for the CDR3 is TGTGCCACCAGCACGAGCGGGGGGGCTTACTACGAGCAGTACTTC.

The rearrangement links TRBV2 to TRBJ2-5; 11 bases align to TRBD2. The CDR3 is 17 amino acids. Looked up from germline, CDR1 is SNHLY and CDR2 is FYNNEI. V gave up 3 bases and J gave up 5 bases; unmatched junction bases: 11. This CDR3 is CASSDPTSGGQEETQYF. The CDR3 region has the DNA TGTGCCAGCAGTGACCCCACTAGCGGGGGCCAGGAGGAGACCCAGTACTTC.

This sequence joins TRBV5-1 and TRBJ2-5, with D unclear. Trimming removed 4 bases at V and 0 bases at J, with 16 bases between. The germline V gene encodes CDR1 SGHRS and CDR2 YFSETQ. The CDR3 is 16 amino acids. The CDR3 here is CASSPPRAGNQETQYF. The DNA for the CDR3 is TGCGCCAGCAGCCCGCCCCGGGCAGGCAACCAAGAGACCCAGTACTTC.

The chain employs TRBV1 and TRBJ2-7; the table's D call, TRBD1, has no DNA check behind it. TRBV1 is marked as a pseudogene. This CDR3 comprises 15 residues. DNA of the CDR3: TGCACCAGCAGCCAAGGGACACCTACTAAATACGAGCAGTACTTC. It codes for CTSSQGTPTKYEQYF.

The chain uses TRBV12-3 or TRBV12-4 and TRBJ1-4; tentative D call: TRBD1 (6 bases). The ends were cut back, 5 bases at V and 4 bases at J, with 11 bases in the middle. The CDR3 has 14 residues. The CDR3 is CASSQRDINEKLFF. The CDR3 DNA follows: TGTGCCAGCAGTCAGCGGGACATTAATGAAAAACTGTTTTTT.

CDR3 sequence: CASSLQMEGSYEQYF. The CDR3 nucleotides are TGTGCCAGCAGCTTACAGATGGAGGGGTCCTACGAGCAGTACTTC. The V and J genes are TRBV11-2 and TRBJ2-7; possible D gene TRBD2, 6 bases. V gave up 2 bases and J gave up 1 base, with 12 bases separating them. Germline CDR1 reads SGHAT; CDR2 reads FQNNGV. The CDR3 length is 15 residues.

The genes are TRBV20-1 and TRBJ2-3; 13 bases agree with TRBD2. V shed 0 bases, J shed 5 bases, and the junction held 8 bases outside the gene matches. This CDR3 has 17 amino acids. From germline, CDR1 is DFQATT and CDR2 SNEGSKA (reference sequence). Here the CDR3 reads CSARDWTSGGSLDTQYF. Written as DNA, the CDR3 is TGCAGTGCTAGAGATTGGACTAGCGGGGGCTCCCTAGATACGCAGTATTTT.

This clonotype was seen a few times. This rearrangement joins TRBV7-9 to TRBJ2-2; D is unresolved. V gave up 5 bases and J gave up 8 bases, with 9 bases separating them. CDR1 and CDR2 (germline): SEHNR, FQNEAQ (reference sequence). The CDR3 runs to 12 residues. CDR3: CASSPITGELFF. The CDR3 DNA sequence: TGTGCCAGCAGCCCAATAACAGGGGAGCTGTTTTTT.

The chain combines TRBV5-1 with TRBJ2-1; 10 positions match TRBD2. The CDR3 runs 16 residues. Trimming removed 1 base from V and 6 bases from J; junction bases left unmatched: 7. CDR1 SGHRS and CDR2 YFSETQ come from the germline V gene. Here the CDR3 reads CASSLMLAGAGNEQFF. In DNA form, the CDR3 reads TGCGCCAGCAGCTTGATGCTAGCGGGGGCGGGCAATGAGCAGTTCTTC.

This clonotype was counted only a few times. This chain uses TRBV20-1 with TRBJ2-1, with 7 bases aligning to TRBD2. V dropped 6 bases and J dropped 9; count of bases not matched to a gene: 8. This CDR3 is 12 amino acids long. Germline loops: CDR1 DFQATT, CDR2 SNEGSKA (reference sequence). In nucleotides, the CDR3 is TGCAGTGCCCGGCCGGGGGGTGGTGAGCAGTTCTTC. Translation: CSARPGGGEQFF.

The table lists this clonotype with a few counts. This chain uses TRBV15 with TRBJ2-1, with 11 bases aligning to TRBD2. The CDR3 consists of 15 residues. The J segment lost 8 bases and the V segment lost 5 bases, leaving 8 bases of the junction unmatched. Germline V gives CDR1 LNHNV, CDR2 YYDKDF (reference sequence). CDR3 loop: CATSGGSGGAYEQFF. The CDR3 DNA sequence: TGTGCCACCAGCGGCGGTAGCGGGGGGGCCTATGAGCAGTTCTTC.

This clonotype was counted only a few times. This rearrangement joins TRBV20-1 to TRBJ1-2, with D possibly being TRBD1 (5 bases). V was shortened by 2 bases and J by 0 bases, with 13 bases between the two germline ends. The CDR3 totals 15 residues. CDR1 DFQATT and CDR2 SNEGSKA come from the germline V gene (reference sequence). This CDR3 reads CSARSGGVPNYGYTF. The CDR3 coding sequence is TGCAGTGCTAGAAGCGGAGGGGTTCCTAACTATGGCTACACCTTC.

The rearrangement uses TRBV4-1 and TRBJ2-1, with TRBD1 matching over 9 bases. The junction had 5 bases not matched to a gene; V was cut back by 2 bases and J by 6 bases. The CDR3 consists of 15 residues. Germline lookup yields CDR1 MGHRA and CDR2 YSYEKL. For the CDR3, the DNA is TGCGCCAGCAGCCAACTGGGACAGGGTGCCAATGAGCAGTTCTTC. It translates to CASSQLGQGANEQFF.

CDR3 amino acids: CASRLTSGEVEEQFF. The CDR3 DNA is TGTGCCAGCAGACTCACTAGCGGGGAGGTGGAGGAGCAGTTCTTC. The genes are TRBV28 and TRBJ2-1; TRBD2 agrees at 10 bases. The J segment lost 10 bases and the V segment lost 6 bases, leaving 12 bases of the junction unmatched. CDR3 length: 15 residues. Looked up from germline, CDR1 is MDHEN and CDR2 is SYDVKM.

This chain joins TRBV25-1 and TRBJ2-1; D ambiguous. This CDR3 is built from 14 residues. Germline CDR1 is MGHDK and CDR2 is SYGVNS. V was trimmed by 3 bases and J by 4 bases, leaving 10 bases between them. The CDR3: CASSDKEPYNEQFF. DNA of the CDR3: TGTGCCAGCAGTGATAAGGAACCTTACAATGAGCAGTTCTTC.

This clonotype occurred a few times. The genes are TRBV12-3 or TRBV12-4 and TRBJ1-3; D might be TRBD1 (5 bases). V gave up 1 base and J gave up 7 bases, with 14 bases separating them. This CDR3 spans 15 amino acids. The CDR3 sequence: CASSLGGPPANTIYF. In DNA, the CDR3 is TGTGCCAGCAGTTTAGGGGGACCTCCGGCGAACACCATATATTTT.

This clonotype came up a few times. The chain couples TRBV15 to TRBJ1-5; D may be TRBD1 (6 bases). The V gene lost 3 bases and the J gene lost 7 bases, with 13 bases spanning the gap. The CDR3 consists of 14 residues. Germline lookup yields CDR1 LNHNV and CDR2 YYDKDF (reference sequence). The CDR3 loop is CATSSWDTSQPQHF. CDR3 nucleotide sequence: TGTGCCACCAGCAGTTGGGACACTTCCCAGCCCCAGCATTTT.

The V call is TRBV6-1, the J call TRBJ2-3; possible D gene TRBD2, 5 bases. CDR3 length equals 16 residues. Germline lookup yields CDR1 MNHNS and CDR2 SASEGT. Trimming took off 6 bases at V and 0 bases at J, with 16 bases between the two ends. The CDR3 sequence is CASSPWGASSTDTQYF. For the CDR3, the DNA is TGTGCCAGCAGCCCCTGGGGAGCCTCTAGCACAGATACGCAGTATTTT.

This clonotype was seen a handful of times. Here the CDR3 DNA reads TGTGCCACCAGCAGTTTATGGGGTCTGAATGAGCAGTTCTTC. Translation gives CATSSLWGLNEQFF. The chain recombines TRBV15 with TRBJ2-1; D is ambiguous. The germline gives CDR1 LNHNV, CDR2 YYDKDF (reference sequence). With 3 bases removed from V and 7 bases from J, the gap between germline ends came to 13 bases. CDR3 size: 14 residues.